Listed below are T cell receptor beta chains from one sample, sequenced in a study of technical replicates of blood from several donors. Only in-frame clones appear in the TCRdb table, and some are missing; sequencing was by immunoSEQ multiplex PCR. The sample lists approximately 79,000 clones; around 97% were seen once. Input material: T cells isolated from PBMCs. These receptors all come from a human donor in good health. CDR3s include the opening cysteine and the closing phenylalanine or tryptophan. The D gene is left open where the match is weak. Clone size appears in some rows only: once, few, many, or a class for an expanded clone.

d_gene,v_gene,abundance,j_gene,CDR3aa,CDR3nt
-,TRBV9,-,TRBJ2-5,CASSARPVQETQYF,TGTGCCAGCAGCGCGCGTCCCGTTCAAGAGACCCAGTACTTC
TRBD2,TRBV28,-,TRBJ2-5,CASSLPSGSETQYF,TGTGCCAGCAGCCTCCCTAGCGGGAGTGAGACCCAGTACTTC
-,TRBV7-9,-,TRBJ2-4,CASSLVQDKNIQYF,TGTGCCAGCAGCTTAGTTCAGGATAAAAACATTCAGTACTTC
TRBD2,TRBV7-8,once,TRBJ2-2,CASREGREAAGELFF,TGTGCCAGCAGGGAGGGGAGGGAGGCGGCCGGGGAGCTGTTTTTT
TRBD1,TRBV19,-,TRBJ2-2,CASRGQGSTGELFF,TGTGCCAGTAGGGGACAGGGTAGCACCGGGGAGCTGTTTTTT
-,TRBV19,once,TRBJ1-1,CASSMQGSNTEAFF,TGTGCCAGTAGTATGCAGGGATCGAACACTGAAGCTTTCTTT
-,TRBV19,-,TRBJ2-5,CASSTGAADQETQYF,TGTGCCAGTAGTACAGGGGCCGCCGACCAAGAGACCCAGTACTTC
TRBD2,TRBV2,-,TRBJ2-1,CARGTSGRAGQFF,TGTGCCAGGGGGACTAGCGGGAGGGCCGGGCAGTTCTTC
TRBD2,TRBV9,-,TRBJ2-3,CASSVASGRDTQYF,TGTGCCAGCAGCGTAGCTAGCGGGAGAGATACGCAGTATTTT
-,TRBV18,-,TRBJ1-1,CASSPVVTDNTEAFF,TGTGCCAGCTCACCAGTAGTAACAGATAACACTGAAGCTTTCTTT
TRBD2,TRBV9,once,TRBJ2-1,CASSATSGINHNEQFF,TGTGCCAGCAGCGCTACTAGCGGGATTAACCACAATGAGCAGTTCTTC
-,TRBV5-4,-,TRBJ1-1,CASSLSGSYMNTEAFF,TGTGCCAGCAGCTTGTCAGGGTCCTATATGAACACTGAAGCTTTCTTT
TRBD1,TRBV5-1,once,TRBJ2-7,CASSLRRGGTGDYEQYF,TGCGCCAGCAGCTTGCGTCGAGGGGGGACAGGGGACTACGAGCAGTACTTC
TRBD1,TRBV9,-,TRBJ1-1,CASSATGENTEAFF,TGTGCCAGCAGCGCGACAGGGGAGAACACTGAAGCTTTCTTT
TRBD2,TRBV11-3,-,TRBJ2-7,CATMSGTSYEQYF,TGTGCCACCATGAGCGGGACGTCCTACGAGCAGTACTTC
-,TRBV7-7,-,TRBJ2-3,CATLAPSTDTQYF,TGTGCCACCCTAGCGCCTAGCACAGATACGCAGTATTTT
-,TRBV7-2,-,TRBJ2-7,CASSLSGGQYF,TGTGCCAGCAGCTTATCCGGGGGACAGTACTTC
-,TRBV27,-,TRBJ1-2,CASSARGRVNYGYTF,TGTGCCAGCAGTGCCCGGGGTAGGGTTAACTATGGCTACACCTTC
TRBD1,TRBV7-6,-,TRBJ2-2,CASSLIRQGQLFF,TGTGCCAGCAGCTTAATCCGACAGGGTCAACTGTTTTTT
TRBD1,TRBV29-1,-,TRBJ2-3,CSVVTGTGAGDTQYF,TGCAGCGTGGTTACCGGGACAGGGGCCGGAGATACGCAGTATTTT
-,TRBV5-4,-,TRBJ2-1,CASSFPDGGSYNEQFF,TGTGCCAGCAGCTTCCCGGACGGGGGCTCCTACAATGAGCAGTTCTTC
-,TRBV7-3,-,TRBJ1-2,CASSSPTLLGGYTF,TGTGCCAGCAGCTCGCCGACACTCCTCGGAGGCTACACCTTC
-,TRBV29-1,-,TRBJ2-6,CSVVRGSGANVLTF,TGCAGCGTTGTACGGGGGTCTGGGGCCAACGTCCTGACTTTC
-,TRBV7-9,-,TRBJ1-1,CASSQGSSPEAFF,TGTGCCAGCAGCCAAGGGAGTTCCCCTGAAGCTTTCTTT
-,TRBV18,-,TRBJ2-2,CASSPPEGPTLITGELFF,TGTGCCAGCTCACCACCTGAGGGTCCCACTCTTATCACCGGGGAGCTGTTTTTT
-,TRBV6-5,-,TRBJ2-3,CASSLTASGTDTQYF,TGTGCCAGCAGTTTGACCGCATCAGGGACAGATACGCAGTATTTT
TRBD1,TRBV6-1,-,TRBJ2-1,CASSTTGTGWNEQFF,TGTGCCAGCAGTACCACCGGGACAGGGTGGAATGAGCAGTTCTTC
-,TRBV27,-,TRBJ2-7,CATRGGINLYEQYF,TGTGCTACTCGGGGCGGGATAAACCTCTACGAGCAGTACTTC
-,TRBV27,-,TRBJ1-5,CASSFWWEVGLSNQPQHF,TGTGCCAGCAGTTTTTGGTGGGAAGTGGGACTTAGCAATCAGCCCCAGCATTTT
TRBD2,TRBV11-2,-,TRBJ2-7,CASSWGLAGGPKAYEQYF,TGTGCCAGCAGCTGGGGTCTAGCGGGAGGCCCAAAGGCCTACGAGCAGTACTTC
TRBD1,TRBV19,-,TRBJ1-1,CASRLMGQGYTEAFF,TGTGCCAGTAGGCTAATGGGACAGGGGTACACTGAAGCTTTCTTT
-,TRBV7-2,-,TRBJ2-3,CASSLQAGTDTQYF,TGTGCCAGCAGCTTACAAGCGGGCACAGATACGCAGTATTTT
TRBD1,TRBV27,-,TRBJ1-2,CASSPDRVMGGYTF,TGTGCCAGCAGTCCCGACAGGGTTATGGGCGGCTACACCTTC
-,TRBV18,-,TRBJ2-3,CASSPSRLTDTQYF,TGTGCCAGCTCACCCTCCCGTTTGACAGATACGCAGTATTTT